One and the same sample provided the 26 T cell receptor beta chains below, sequenced in a study of blood T cell repertoires in COVID-19. This table comes from immunoSEQ multiplex PCR, and its TCRdb copy is limited to in-frame clones, with some not included. The sample lists approximately 90,000 clones, 65% to 90% occurring once. Material: peripheral blood. These receptors were taken from a man aged 55 to 70 with acute or convalescent COVID-19.

This clone was seen more than once but under ten times. The chain employs TRBV11-2 and TRBJ1-6, with D maybe TRBD1 (6 bases). Germline V lookup: CDR1 SGHAT, CDR2 FQNNGV. The CDR3 covers 20 residues. V shed 0 bases and J shed 7 bases, with 25 bases lying between them. The DNA for the CDR3 is TGTGCCAGCAGCTTAGATCTAGGGGGGGCAGCACAAGGACGGAATTCACCCCTCCACTTT. Protein sequence: CASSLDLGGAAQGRNSPLHF.

The chain links TRBV3-1 (or the pseudogene TRBV3-2) to TRBJ2-7, with 9 bases fitting TRBD2. The CDR3 is made up of 15 amino acids. Looked up from germline, CDR1 is LGHDT and CDR2 is YNNKEL (reference sequence). Trimming took 4 bases from V and 7 from J; bases not matched to a gene: 11. CDR3: CASSPRLAGESEQYF. As DNA, the CDR3 is TGTGCCAGCAGCCCAAGGTTAGCGGGAGAGAGTGAGCAGTACTTC.

This clone was observed once. The chain combines TRBV24-1 with TRBJ2-2, with a weak D call TRBD2 (5 bases). This CDR3 is built from 14 residues. Trimming left V 8 bases short and J 2 bases short, with 11 bases between. Germline V gene lookup returns CDR1 KGHDR and CDR2 SFDVKD. CDR3 in amino acids: CATMQSGNTGELFF. For the CDR3, the DNA is TGTGCCACCATGCAGAGCGGTAACACCGGGGAGCTGTTTTTT.

V usage is TRBV7-2 and J usage is TRBJ1-3, with D possibly matching TRBD1 (6 bases). With 2 bases removed from V and 8 bases from J, the gap between germline ends came to 16 bases. The CDR3 consists of 15 residues. CDR1 and CDR2 (germline): SGHTA, FQGNSA. The CDR3 DNA reads as TGTGCCAGCAGCTTAAGTTCAGGGGATGGGGACACCATATATTTT. Translating gives CASSLSSGDGDTIYF.

This chain links TRBV10-3 with TRBJ2-5; D is uncertain. This CDR3 is 13 amino acids long. Trimming removed 4 bases from V and 1 base from J, with 7 bases in between. CDR1 and CDR2 (germline): ENHRY, SYGVKD. The CDR3 loop is CAISGQIQETQYF. CDR3 coding DNA: TGTGCCATCAGTGGCCAGATCCAAGAGACCCAGTACTTC.

V is TRBV7-2 and J is TRBJ1-4; TRBD1 might be the D (6 bases). Looked up from germline, CDR1 is SGHTA and CDR2 is FQGNSA. Trimming removed 5 bases from V and 8 bases from J, with 12 bases in between. The length of the CDR3 is 13 residues. The CDR3 reads CASSLDRREKLFF. The DNA of the CDR3 is TGTGCCAGCAGCCTCGACAGGAGGGAAAAACTGTTTTTT.

This chain links TRBV4-1 with TRBJ1-2; D is undetermined. Germline CDR1 is MGHRA and CDR2 is YSYEKL. Trimming cost V 1 base and J 2 bases, with 8 bases left between them. The CDR3 sequence is 14 residues long. In DNA, the CDR3 is TGCGCCAGCAGCCAAGGCCTGCTAAACTATGGCTACACCTTC. Translation: CASSQGLLNYGYTF.

The V call is TRBV19, the J call TRBJ1-1; no firm D call. V dropped 3 bases and J dropped 1 base, with 12 bases sitting between them. This CDR3 has 15 amino acids. Per germline, CDR1 LNHDA and CDR2 SQIVND (reference sequence). The CDR3 bases are TGTGCCAGTAGTATGGTTAGGCGGGGGAACACTGAAGCTTTCTTT. Protein: CASSMVRRGNTEAFF.

The chain recombines TRBV5-1 with TRBJ1-1; tentatively, D is TRBD1 (5 bases). With 2 bases removed from V and 4 bases from J, the gap between germline ends came to 21 bases. Germline V CDR1 and CDR2: SGHRS, YFSETQ. This CDR3 is 17 amino acids long. CDR3: CASSFGSTALLGTEAFF. DNA of the CDR3: TGCGCCAGCAGCTTCGGGTCGACAGCACTTTTGGGCACTGAAGCTTTCTTT.

This clone was seen a few times. The V call is TRBV7-9, the J call TRBJ1-2; no firm D call. CDR3 length equals 15 residues. The germline gives CDR1 SEHNR, CDR2 FQNEAQ (reference sequence). V lost 2 bases and J 4 bases, leaving 14 bases between the germline ends. CDR3 in amino acids: CASSLLAISPYGYTF. The CDR3, as DNA: TGTGCCAGCAGCTTATTGGCCATTTCTCCCTATGGCTACACCTTC. Filled out from reference TRBV7-9 and TRBJ1-2, the complete variable domain reads DTGVSQNPRHKITKRGQNVTFRCDPISEHNRLYWYRQTLGQGPEFLTYFQNEAQLEKSRLLSDRFSAERPKGSFSTLEIQRTEQGDSAMYLCASSLLAISPYGYTFGSGTRLTVV.

The V and J genes are TRBV30 and TRBJ1-1, with D perhaps TRBD1 (6 bases). The CDR3 loop spans 15 amino acids. Trimming pared 0 bases from V and 6 bases from J, leaving 17 bases between. Germline CDR1 is GTSNPN and CDR2 is SVGIG (reference sequence). DNA of the CDR3: TGTGCCTGGAGTGTAGGATCCGGCAGGGGAGCTGAAGCTTTCTTT. Protein: CAWSVGSGRGAEAFF.

The chain carries TRBV19 and TRBJ2-5, with D maybe TRBD2 (5 bases). Germline V lookup: CDR1 LNHDA, CDR2 SQIVND (reference sequence). CDR3 length equals 14 residues. Trimming left V 2 bases short and J 4 bases short, with 11 bases between. The CDR3 sequence: CASSISMGVETQYF. The CDR3 nucleotides are TGTGCCAGTAGTATAAGTATGGGAGTAGAGACCCAGTACTTC. Full variable domain (missing parts from reference TRBV19 and TRBJ2-5): DGGITQSPKYLFRKEGQNVTLSCEQNLNHDAMYWYRQDPGQGLRLIYYSQIVNDFQKGDIAEGYSVSREKKESFPLTVTSAQKNPTAFYLCASSISMGVETQYFGPGTRLLVL.

The table lists this clone with a few counts. The gene calls are TRBV7-2 and TRBJ2-2; D perhaps matches TRBD1 (6 bases). V was cut by 1 base and J by 4 bases, with 10 bases left in between. CDR1 is SGHTA and CDR2 is FQGNSA in the germline V gene. The CDR3 length is 15 residues. In DNA, the CDR3 is TGTGCCAGCAGCTTAGTTTCAGGGGTCACCGGGGAGCTGTTTTTT. As protein: CASSLVSGVTGELFF.

The chain is built from TRBV11-2 and TRBJ2-5; D might be TRBD1 (7 bases). V was clipped by 5 bases and J by 5 bases, with 9 bases between them. Per germline, CDR1 SGHAT and CDR2 FQNNGV. The CDR3 has 12 residues. The DNA for the CDR3 is TGTGCCAGCAGCGCAGGGGGGGAGACCCAGTACTTC. Translated: CASSAGGETQYF.

The rearrangement links TRBV6-2 or TRBV6-3 to TRBJ1-1; no reliable D call. Trimming pared 0 bases from V and 1 base from J, leaving 9 bases between. This CDR3 contains 15 residues. Germline CDR1 reads MNHEY; CDR2 reads SVGEGT. DNA of the CDR3: TGTGCCAGCAGTTACTCTCCAGGAAGGAACACTGAAGCTTTCTTT. It yields the protein CASSYSPGRNTEAFF.

The chain employs TRBV7-2 and TRBJ2-7, with D hard to call. V was shortened by 5 bases and J by 0 bases, with 14 bases between the two germline ends. CDR1 and CDR2 from the germline V gene are SGHTA and FQGNSA. The CDR3 is 15 residues long. Written as DNA, the CDR3 is TGTGCCAGCAGCCTTGCGTTGCAAAGCTCCTACGAGCAGTACTTC. Protein product: CASSLALQSSYEQYF. Drawing the rest from reference TRBV7-2 and TRBJ2-7, the complete variable domain is GAGVSQSPSNKVTEKGKDVELRCDPISGHTALYWYRQSLGQGLEFLIYFQGNSAPDKSGLPSDRFSAERTGGSVSTLTIQRTQQEDSAVYLCASSLALQSSYEQYFGPGTRLTVT.

The chain links TRBV27 to TRBJ2-1; 7 bases fit TRBD2. With 5 bases clipped from V and 7 bases from J, the junction kept 5 bases outside the gene matches. This CDR3 contains 13 residues. Looked up from germline, CDR1 is MNHEY and CDR2 is SMNVEV (reference sequence). The CDR3 sequence is CASSAQLANEQFF. The CDR3, as DNA: TGTGCCAGCAGTGCCCAACTAGCGAATGAGCAGTTCTTC.

The V call is TRBV21-1, the J call TRBJ1-2. TRBV21-1 is listed as a pseudogene. CDR3 length equals 13 residues. The CDR3 nucleotides read TGTGCCAGCAGCCCGCGGGGTCCACGGGGCTACACCTTC. Translation gives CASSPRGPRGYTF.

This clone was picked up one time. The V gene is TRBV6-5, the J gene TRBJ2-5; D may be TRBD2 (5 bases). There are 14 residues in the CDR3. Germline V gives CDR1 MNHEY, CDR2 SVGAGI. Trimming cost V 8 bases and J 0 bases, with 13 bases left between them. The DNA of the CDR3 is TGTGCCAGCTGGGCTCCGGGATACCAAGAGACCCAGTACTTC. It codes for CASWAPGYQETQYF.

This clone has just one count. The CDR3 DNA reads as TGTGCCAGCAGTGAAGGGGAGGGGGATGGCTACACCTTC. Translating gives CASSEGEGDGYTF. The chain combines TRBV2 with TRBJ1-2, with TRBD1 as a possible D gene (6 bases). Trimming left V 1 base short and J 6 bases short, with 9 bases between. CDR1 and CDR2 (germline): SNHLY, FYNNEI. The CDR3 has 13 residues.

This chain connects TRBV25-1 to TRBJ2-3; 11 bases fit TRBD2. This CDR3 region has 16 residues. CDR1 and CDR2 from the germline V gene are MGHDK and SYGVNS. Unmatched junction bases numbered 4, after V lost 2 bases and J lost 3 bases. In DNA form, the CDR3 reads TGTGCCAGCAGTGAACCTAGCGGGAGGTTAACAGATACGCAGTATTTT. It encodes CASSEPSGRLTDTQYF.

Only one count was recorded for this clone. This chain connects TRBV23-1 to TRBJ1-1; D is unclear. TRBV23-1 is an ORF, and what it does is uncertain. This CDR3 is built from 14 residues. V was trimmed by 0 bases and J by 6 bases, leaving 11 bases between them. CDR3 nucleotide sequence: TGCGCCAGCAGTCAATCTTTGGAGGCACCTGAAGCTTTCTTT. It yields the protein CASSQSLEAPEAFF.

V gene TRBV5-1 combines with J gene TRBJ2-7; 11 bases agree with TRBD2. Germline CDR1 and CDR2: SGHRS and YFSETQ. V lost 0 bases to trimming and J lost 7 bases; unmatched junction nucleotides: 12. The length of the CDR3 is 17 residues. CDR3 DNA sequence: TGCGCCAGCAGCTTGGGGGGCATAGCGGGAGGGCCTTGGGAGCAGTACTTC. Translating it yields CASSLGGIAGGPWEQYF.

J is TRBJ1-3 and V is TRBV5-4; no clear D gene. V shed 0 bases and J shed 8 bases, with 9 bases lying between them. The CDR3 runs to 13 residues. Germline V CDR1 and CDR2: SGHNT, YYREEE (reference sequence). The DNA for the CDR3 is TGTGCCAGCAGCTTGGCCGGCCAGGACACCATATATTTT. This codes for CASSLAGQDTIYF.

The chain employs TRBV25-1 and TRBJ2-7; 8 bases agree with TRBD2. V lost 5 bases and J lost 3; bases outside the gene matches: 12. The CDR3 runs to 16 residues. Germline V gene lookup returns CDR1 MGHDK and CDR2 SYGVNS. The CDR3 region has the DNA TGTGCCAGCAGTACCTTGGCGGGAGGAGGGAACTACGAGCAGTACTTC. Translating gives CASSTLAGGGNYEQYF.

The chain combines TRBV29-1 with TRBJ2-1, with 8 bases fitting TRBD2. Per the germline V gene, CDR1 is SQVTM and CDR2 is ANQGSEA. Trimming cost V 4 bases and J 8 bases; bases outside gene matches: 10. The CDR3 is made up of 14 amino acids. DNA for the CDR3: TGCAGCGTTGCCCCCAGCGGGAGTGTCCATGAGCAGTTCTTC. It specifies CSVAPSGSVHEQFF.